Given below is one TCR beta chain in context. Its specificity is unknown. A read error is likely, as this CDR3 ends without the conserved phenylalanine or tryptophan. Healthy people donating bone marrow made up the donors. These data originate in a study of cytomegalovirus exposure and HLA in healthy donors. The PCR contained 60 Vbeta and 13 Jbeta primers. Sequencing was performed with immunoSEQ multiplex PCR; in TCRdb, only in-frame clones are kept and a portion is missing. Of roughly 90,000 clones in the sample, about 87% were seen once. Germline-derived CDR1 and CDR2 are LGHNA and YNFKEQ. This CDR3 is 17 amino acids long. Trimming took 1 base from V and 5 from J; bases not matched to a gene: 7. Findings and caveats of the study: TCR beta sequences numbering over 15,000 were associated with HLA alleles at 0.05 false discovery rate in a later analysis.

The V gene is TRBV4-2, the J gene TRBJ1-6, with 8 bases that match TRBD1. The TCR was taken from a man aged 18 to 35 in good health and CMV-seronegative. Source material: PBMCs. CDR3 in amino acids: CASSQVPGGGDNSPLHL. The DNA of the CDR3 is TGTGCCAGCAGCCAAGTTCCAGGGGGCGGGGATAATTCACCCCTCCACCTT.